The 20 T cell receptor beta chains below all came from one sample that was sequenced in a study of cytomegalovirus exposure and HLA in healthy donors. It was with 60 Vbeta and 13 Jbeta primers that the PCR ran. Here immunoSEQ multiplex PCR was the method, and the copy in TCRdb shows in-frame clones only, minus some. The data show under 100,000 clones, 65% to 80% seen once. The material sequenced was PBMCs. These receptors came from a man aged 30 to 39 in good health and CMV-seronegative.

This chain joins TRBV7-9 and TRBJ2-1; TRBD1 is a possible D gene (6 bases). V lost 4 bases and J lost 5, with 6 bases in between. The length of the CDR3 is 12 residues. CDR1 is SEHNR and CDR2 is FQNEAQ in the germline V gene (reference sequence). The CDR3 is CASSWDNNEQFF. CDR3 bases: TGTGCCAGCAGCTGGGACAACAATGAGCAGTTCTTC.

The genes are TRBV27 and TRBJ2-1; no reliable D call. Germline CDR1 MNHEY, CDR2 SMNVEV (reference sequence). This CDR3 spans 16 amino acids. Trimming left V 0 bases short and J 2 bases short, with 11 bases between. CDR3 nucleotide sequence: TGTGCCAGCAGTTTATCGAACCGGGTACCCTACAATGAGCAGTTCTTC. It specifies CASSLSNRVPYNEQFF.

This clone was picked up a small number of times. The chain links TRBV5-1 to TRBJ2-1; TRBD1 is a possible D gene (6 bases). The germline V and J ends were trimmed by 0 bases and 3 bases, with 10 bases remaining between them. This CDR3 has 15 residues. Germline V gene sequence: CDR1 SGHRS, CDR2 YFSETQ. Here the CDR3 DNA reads TGCGCCAGCAGCTTGGACAGGGTAAACTACAATGAGCAGTTCTTC. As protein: CASSLDRVNYNEQFF.

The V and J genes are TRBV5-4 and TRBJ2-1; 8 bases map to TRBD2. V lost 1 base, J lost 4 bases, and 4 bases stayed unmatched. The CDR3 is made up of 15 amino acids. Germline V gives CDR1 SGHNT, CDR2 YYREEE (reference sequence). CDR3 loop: CASSLFSGIYNEQFF. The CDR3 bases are TGTGCCAGCAGCTTGTTTAGCGGGATATACAATGAGCAGTTCTTC.

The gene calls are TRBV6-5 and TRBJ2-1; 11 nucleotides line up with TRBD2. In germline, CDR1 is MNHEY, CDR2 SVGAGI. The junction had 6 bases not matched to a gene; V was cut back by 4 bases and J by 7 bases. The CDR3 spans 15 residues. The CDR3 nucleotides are TGTGCCAGCAGTTCCGGCCCTAGCGGGAGGAATGAGCAGTTCTTC. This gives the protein CASSSGPSGRNEQFF.

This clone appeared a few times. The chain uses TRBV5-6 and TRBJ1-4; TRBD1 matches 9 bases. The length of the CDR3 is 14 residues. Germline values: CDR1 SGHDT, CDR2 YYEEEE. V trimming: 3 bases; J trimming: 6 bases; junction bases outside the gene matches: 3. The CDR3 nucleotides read TGTGCCAGCAGCTCCGGGACAGGGTATGAAAAACTGTTTTTT. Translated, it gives CASSSGTGYEKLFF. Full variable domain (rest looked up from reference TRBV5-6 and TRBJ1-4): DAGVTQSPTHLIKTRGQQVTLRCSPKSGHDTVSWYQQALGQGPQFIFQYYEEEERQRGNFPDRFSGHQFPNYSSELNVNALLLGDSALYLCASSSGTGYEKLFFGSGTQLSVL.

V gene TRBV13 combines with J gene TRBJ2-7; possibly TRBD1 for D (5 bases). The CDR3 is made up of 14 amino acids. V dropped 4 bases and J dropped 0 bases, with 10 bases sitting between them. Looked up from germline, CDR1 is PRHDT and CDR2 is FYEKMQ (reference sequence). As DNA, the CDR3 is TGTGCCAGCAGCTCCAGGGTAAGCTCCTACGAGCAGTACTTC. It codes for CASSSRVSSYEQYF.

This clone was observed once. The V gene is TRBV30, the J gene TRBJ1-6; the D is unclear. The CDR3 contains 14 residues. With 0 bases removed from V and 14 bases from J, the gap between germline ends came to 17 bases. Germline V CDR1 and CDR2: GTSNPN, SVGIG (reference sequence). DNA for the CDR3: TGTGCCTGGAGTGTTCCAAGCCATACGGGGTCCCTCCACTTT. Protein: CAWSVPSHTGSLHF.

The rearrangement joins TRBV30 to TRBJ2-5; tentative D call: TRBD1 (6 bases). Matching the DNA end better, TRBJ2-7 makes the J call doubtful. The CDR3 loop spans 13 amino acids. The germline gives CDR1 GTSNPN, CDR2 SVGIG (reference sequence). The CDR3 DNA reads TGTGCCTGGAGTGCGGACAGAACCTACGAGCAGTACTTC. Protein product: CAWSADRTYEQYF.

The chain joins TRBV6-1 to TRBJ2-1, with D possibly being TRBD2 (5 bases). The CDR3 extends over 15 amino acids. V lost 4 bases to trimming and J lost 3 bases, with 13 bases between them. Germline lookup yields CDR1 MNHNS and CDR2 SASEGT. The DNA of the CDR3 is TGTGCCAGCAGTGTCCCCGGGATTAACTACAATGAGCAGTTCTTC. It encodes CASSVPGINYNEQFF.

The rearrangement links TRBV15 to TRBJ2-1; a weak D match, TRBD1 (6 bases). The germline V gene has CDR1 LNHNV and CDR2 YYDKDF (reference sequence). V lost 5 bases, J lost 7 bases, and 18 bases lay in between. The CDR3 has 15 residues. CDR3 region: CATSRTGSGRNEQFF. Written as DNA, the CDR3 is TGTGCCACCAGCCGAACAGGGTCAGGTAGGAATGAGCAGTTCTTC.

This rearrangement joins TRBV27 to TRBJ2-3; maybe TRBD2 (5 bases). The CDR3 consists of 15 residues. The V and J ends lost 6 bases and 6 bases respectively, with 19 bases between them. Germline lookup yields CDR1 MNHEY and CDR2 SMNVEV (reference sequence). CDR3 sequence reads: CASRSWGSGGDTQYF. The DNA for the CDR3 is TGTGCCAGCAGGAGCTGGGGAAGCGGTGGCGATACGCAGTATTTT.

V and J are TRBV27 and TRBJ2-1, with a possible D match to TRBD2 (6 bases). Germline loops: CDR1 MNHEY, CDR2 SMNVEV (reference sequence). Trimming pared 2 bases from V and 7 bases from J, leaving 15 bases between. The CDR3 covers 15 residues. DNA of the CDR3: TGTGCCAGCAGTTTACTTCTCAGGGAGGAGAATGAGCAGTTCTTC. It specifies CASSLLLREENEQFF.

The DNA for the CDR3 is TGCGCCAGCAGGCCGACAGGGGGAAGTAATCAGCCCCAGCATTTT. This gives the protein CASRPTGGSNQPQHF. The chain joins TRBV5-1 to TRBJ1-5; 9 bases fit TRBD1. The germline CDR1 and CDR2 sequences are SGHRS and YFSETQ. Trimming cost V 5 bases and J 4 bases; bases outside gene matches: 7. The CDR3 runs 15 residues.

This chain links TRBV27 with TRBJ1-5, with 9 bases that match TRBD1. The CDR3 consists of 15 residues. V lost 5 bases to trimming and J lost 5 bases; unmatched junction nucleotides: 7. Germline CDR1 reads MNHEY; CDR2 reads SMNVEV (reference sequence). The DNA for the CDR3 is TGTGCCAGCAGTACCGGGACAGGGCGGGATCAGCCCCAGCATTTT. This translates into CASSTGTGRDQPQHF.

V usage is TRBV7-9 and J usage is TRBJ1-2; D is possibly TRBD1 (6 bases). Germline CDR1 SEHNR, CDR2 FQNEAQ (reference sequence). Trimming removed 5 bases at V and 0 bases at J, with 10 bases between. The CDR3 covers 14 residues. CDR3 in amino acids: CASSRDTANYGYTF. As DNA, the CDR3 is TGTGCCAGCAGCCGGGACACTGCTAACTATGGCTACACCTTC.

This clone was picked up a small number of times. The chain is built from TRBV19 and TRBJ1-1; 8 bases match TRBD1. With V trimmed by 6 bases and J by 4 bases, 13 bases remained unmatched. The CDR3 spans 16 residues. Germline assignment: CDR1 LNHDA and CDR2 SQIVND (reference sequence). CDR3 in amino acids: CASSDPQGARVTEAFF. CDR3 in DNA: TGTGCCAGTAGCGACCCCCAGGGGGCCAGGGTCACTGAAGCTTTCTTT.

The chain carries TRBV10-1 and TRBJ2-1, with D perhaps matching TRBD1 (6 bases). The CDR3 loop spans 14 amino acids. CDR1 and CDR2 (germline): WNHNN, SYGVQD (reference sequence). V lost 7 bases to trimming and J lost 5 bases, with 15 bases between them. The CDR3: CASNKQGQDNEQFF. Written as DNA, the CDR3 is TGCGCCAGCAACAAACAGGGCCAGGACAATGAGCAGTTCTTC.

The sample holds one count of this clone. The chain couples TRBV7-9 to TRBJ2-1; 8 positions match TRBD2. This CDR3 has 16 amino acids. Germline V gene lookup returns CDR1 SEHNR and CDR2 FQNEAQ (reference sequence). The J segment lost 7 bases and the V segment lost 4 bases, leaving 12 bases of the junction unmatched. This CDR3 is CASSSRTSHLGNEQFF. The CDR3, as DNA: TGTGCCAGCAGCTCTAGGACTAGCCACTTGGGGAATGAGCAGTTCTTC.

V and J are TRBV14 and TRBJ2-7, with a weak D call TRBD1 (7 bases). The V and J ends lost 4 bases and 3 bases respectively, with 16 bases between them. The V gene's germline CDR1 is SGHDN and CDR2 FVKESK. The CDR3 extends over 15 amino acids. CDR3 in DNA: TGTGCCAGCAGCCCTCTACGACAGGGAGGCTACGAGCAGTACTTC. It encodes CASSPLRQGGYEQYF.